This TCR beta chain was identified during a study of post-analysis software for immune sequencing data. Overall study findings and caveats: Roughly 5 TRBV segments, TRBV5-6, TRBV5-1 and TRBV20-1 among them, were found more frequent in patients than controls. Normalized Chao1 diversity in multiple sclerosis patients fell significantly below that of controls.

The V end lost 8 bases, the J end lost 2 bases, and 15 bases lay between the germline ends. The CDR3 consists of 14 residues. In germline, CDR1 is SGHTA, CDR2 FQGNSA. Presence of unique molecular identifiers characterized the TCR beta cDNA libraries. TCRdb itself ran the PCR reads through MiXCR, one entry per CDR3 protein. The repertoire includes hundreds of thousands of distinct CDR3 sequences, about 32% of them detected once, and roughly 0.53% sits in the top ten. Of note for this clonotype: Its antigen is still unknown.

The source is a girl aged 10 to 17 with multiple sclerosis. The V and J genes are TRBV7-2 and TRBJ1-2, with unresolved D. Material for sequencing was blood. The CDR3: CASGLPAENYGYTF. DNA for the CDR3: TGTGCCAGCGGACTTCCCGCCGAGAACTATGGCTACACCTTC. Combining the CDR3 with reference TRBV7-2 and TRBJ1-2 gives the whole variable domain GAGVSQSPSNKVTEKGKDVELRCDPISGHTALYWYRQSLGQGLEFLIYFQGNSAPDKSGLPSDRFSAERTGGSVSTLTIQRTQQEDSAVYLCASGLPAENYGYTFGSGTRLTVV.